The text below deals with one T cell receptor (beta chain). This specimen comes from a study of T cell changes during pregnancy in multiple sclerosis. TCRdb's table, derived via immunoSEQ multiplex PCR, lists solely in-frame clones and lacks some. Of about 80,000 clones in the sample, just over 90% were seen once. Sequencing used peripheral blood, obtained before pregnancy. The clonotype originates from a female donor with multiple sclerosis, enrolled in a pregnancy study.

CDR3 sequence reads: CASRRVGGDNTEAFF. CDR3 in DNA: TGTGCCAGCAGGCGGGTTGGGGGCGATAACACTGAAGCTTTCTTT. The chain carries TRBV7-9 and TRBJ1-1; perhaps TRBD1 as D (6 bases). This CDR3 region has 15 residues. Germline CDR1 SEHNR, CDR2 FQNEAQ (reference sequence). Between the trimmed V and J ends, which lost 6 bases and 2 bases, there was a span of 16 bases.